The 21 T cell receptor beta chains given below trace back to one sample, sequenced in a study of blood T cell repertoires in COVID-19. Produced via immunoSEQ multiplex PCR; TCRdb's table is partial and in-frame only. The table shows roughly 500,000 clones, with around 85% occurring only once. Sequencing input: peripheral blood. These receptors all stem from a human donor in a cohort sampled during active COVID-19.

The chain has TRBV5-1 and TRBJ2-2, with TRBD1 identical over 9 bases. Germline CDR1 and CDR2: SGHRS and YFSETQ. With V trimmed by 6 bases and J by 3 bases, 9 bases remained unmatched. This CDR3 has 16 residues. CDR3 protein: CASTPQGAGYTGELFF. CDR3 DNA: TGCGCCAGCACCCCACAGGGGGCAGGGTACACCGGGGAGCTGTTTTTT.

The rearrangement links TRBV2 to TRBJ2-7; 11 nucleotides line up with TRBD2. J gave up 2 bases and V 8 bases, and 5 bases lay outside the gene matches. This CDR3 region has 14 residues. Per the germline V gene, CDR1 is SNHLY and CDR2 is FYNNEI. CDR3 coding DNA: TGTGCCAGCCTGAAGGGACTAGCGGCCTACGAGCAGTACTTC. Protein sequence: CASLKGLAAYEQYF. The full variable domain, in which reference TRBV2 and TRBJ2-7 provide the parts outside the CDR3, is EPEVTQTPSHQVTQMGQEVILRCVPISNHLYFYWYRQILGQKVEFLVSFYNNEISEKSEIFDDQFSVERPDGSNFTLKIRSTKLEDSAMYFCASLKGLAAYEQYFGPGTRLTVT.

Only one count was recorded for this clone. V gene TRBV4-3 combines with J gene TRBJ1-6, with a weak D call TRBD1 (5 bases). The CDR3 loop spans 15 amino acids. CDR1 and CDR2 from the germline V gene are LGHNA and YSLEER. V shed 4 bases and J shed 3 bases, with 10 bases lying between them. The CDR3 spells CASSLSGGYNSPLHF. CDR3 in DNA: TGCGCCAGCAGCCTATCCGGGGGCTATAATTCACCCCTCCACTTT.

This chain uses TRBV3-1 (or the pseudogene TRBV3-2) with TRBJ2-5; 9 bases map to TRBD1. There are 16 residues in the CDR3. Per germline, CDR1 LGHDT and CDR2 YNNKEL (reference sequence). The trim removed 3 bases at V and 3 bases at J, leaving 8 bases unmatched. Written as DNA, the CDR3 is TGTGCCAGCAGCCACGGAGGGACAGGGATGGAAGAGACCCAGTACTTC. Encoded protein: CASSHGGTGMEETQYF.

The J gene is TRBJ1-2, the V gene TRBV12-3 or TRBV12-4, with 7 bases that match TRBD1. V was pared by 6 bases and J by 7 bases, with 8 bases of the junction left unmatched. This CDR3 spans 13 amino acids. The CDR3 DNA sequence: TGTGCCAGCAGGGAGATTACAGGGGCTGGCTACACCTTC. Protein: CASREITGAGYTF.

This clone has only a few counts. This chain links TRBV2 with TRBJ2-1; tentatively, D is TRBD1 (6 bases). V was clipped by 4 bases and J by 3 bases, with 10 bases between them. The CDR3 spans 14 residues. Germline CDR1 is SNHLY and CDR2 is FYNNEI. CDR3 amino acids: CASSVGQFYNEQFF. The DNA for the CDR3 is TGTGCCAGCAGTGTTGGACAGTTCTACAATGAGCAGTTCTTC.

CDR3 residues: CASSRPLKGSGYGYTF. The DNA of the CDR3 is TGTGCCAGCAGTCGACCCCTGAAGGGGTCGGGCTATGGCTACACCTTC. This chain links TRBV6-6 with TRBJ1-2; a weak D match, TRBD1 (5 bases). Germline CDR1 MNHNY, CDR2 SVGAGI (reference sequence). Between the trimmed V and J ends, which lost 5 bases and 4 bases, there was a span of 20 bases. This CDR3 is built from 16 residues.

Here the CDR3 DNA reads TGCGCCAGCAGCTTGAGTGGGACTCTTTACAATGAGCAGTTCTTC. It codes for CASSLSGTLYNEQFF. This rearrangement joins TRBV5-1 to TRBJ2-1; D possibly corresponds to TRBD2 (6 bases). Germline CDR1 SGHRS, CDR2 YFSETQ. Deletions cut 1 base from V and 4 bases from J, with 12 bases between. CDR3 length: 15 amino acids.

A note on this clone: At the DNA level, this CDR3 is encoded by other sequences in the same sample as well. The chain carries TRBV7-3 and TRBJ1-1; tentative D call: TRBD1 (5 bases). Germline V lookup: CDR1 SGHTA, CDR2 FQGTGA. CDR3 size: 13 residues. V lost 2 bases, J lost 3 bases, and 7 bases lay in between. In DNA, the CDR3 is TGTGCCAGCAGCTTAGGAGGGGACACTGAAGCTTTCTTT. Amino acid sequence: CASSLGGDTEAFF. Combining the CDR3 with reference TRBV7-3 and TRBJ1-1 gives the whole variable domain GAGVSQTPSNKVTEKGKYVELRCDPISGHTALYWYRQSLGQGPEFLIYFQGTGAADDSGLPNDRFFAVRPEGSVSTLKIQRTERGDSAVYLCASSLGGDTEAFFGQGTRLTVV.

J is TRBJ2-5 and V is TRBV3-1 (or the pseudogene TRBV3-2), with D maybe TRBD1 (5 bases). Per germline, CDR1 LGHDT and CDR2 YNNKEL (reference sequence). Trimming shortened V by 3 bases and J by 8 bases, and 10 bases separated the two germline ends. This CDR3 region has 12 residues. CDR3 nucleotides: TGTGCCAGCAGCCAGGGGCCCGAAACCCAGTACTTC. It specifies CASSQGPETQYF.

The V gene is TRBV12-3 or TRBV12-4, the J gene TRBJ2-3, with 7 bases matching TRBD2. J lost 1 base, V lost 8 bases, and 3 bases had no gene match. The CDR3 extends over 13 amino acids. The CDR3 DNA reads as TGTGCCAGCCGGGGAGGGGGCACAGATACGCAGTATTTT. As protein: CASRGGGTDTQYF.

The CDR3 sequence: CASRETGGQETQYF. CDR3 nucleotides: TGTGCCAGCAGAGAGACAGGGGGCCAAGAGACCCAGTACTTC. The chain links TRBV21-1 to TRBJ2-5; the table assigns TRBD1, which was not confirmed against the DNA. TRBV21-1 is marked as a pseudogene. The CDR3 sequence is 14 residues long.

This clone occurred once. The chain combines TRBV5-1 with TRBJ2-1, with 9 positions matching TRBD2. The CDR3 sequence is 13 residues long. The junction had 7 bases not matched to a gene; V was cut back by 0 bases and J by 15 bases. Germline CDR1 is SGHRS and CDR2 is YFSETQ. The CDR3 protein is CASSLVAGGQGFF. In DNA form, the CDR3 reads TGCGCCAGCAGCTTGGTGGCGGGAGGGCAGGGGTTCTTC.

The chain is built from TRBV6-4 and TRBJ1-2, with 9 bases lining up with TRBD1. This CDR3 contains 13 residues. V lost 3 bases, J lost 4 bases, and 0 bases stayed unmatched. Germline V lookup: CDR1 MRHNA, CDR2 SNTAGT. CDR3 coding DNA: TGTGCCAGCAGTGAGACAGGGGGCTATGGCTACACCTTC. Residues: CASSETGGYGYTF.

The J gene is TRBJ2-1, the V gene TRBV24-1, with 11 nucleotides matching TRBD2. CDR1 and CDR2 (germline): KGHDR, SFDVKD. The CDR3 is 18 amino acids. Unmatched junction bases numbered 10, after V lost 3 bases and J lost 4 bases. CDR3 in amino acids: CATSDPSLAGDPYNEQFF. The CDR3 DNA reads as TGTGCCACCAGTGATCCGTCACTAGCGGGAGACCCTTACAATGAGCAGTTCTTC.

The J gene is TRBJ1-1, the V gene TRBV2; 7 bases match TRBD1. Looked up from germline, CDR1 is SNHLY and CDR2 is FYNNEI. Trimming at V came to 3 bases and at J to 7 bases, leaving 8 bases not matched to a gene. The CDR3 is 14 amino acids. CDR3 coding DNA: TGTGCCAGCAGTGACGGGACAGCGACTGGTGAAGCTTTCTTT. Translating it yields CASSDGTATGEAFF.

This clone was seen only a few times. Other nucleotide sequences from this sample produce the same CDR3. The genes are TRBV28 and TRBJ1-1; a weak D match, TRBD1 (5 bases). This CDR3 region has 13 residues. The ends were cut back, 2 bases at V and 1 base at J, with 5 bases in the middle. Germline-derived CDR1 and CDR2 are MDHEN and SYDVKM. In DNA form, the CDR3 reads TGTGCCAGCAGTTTAGGACAGAACACTGAAGCTTTCTTT. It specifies CASSLGQNTEAFF.

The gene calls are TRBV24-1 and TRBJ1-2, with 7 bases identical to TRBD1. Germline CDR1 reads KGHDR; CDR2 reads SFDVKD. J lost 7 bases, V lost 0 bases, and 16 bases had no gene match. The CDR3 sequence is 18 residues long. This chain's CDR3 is CATSDLTRSTGRLIGYTF. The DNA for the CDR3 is TGTGCCACCAGTGATTTGACTCGATCGACAGGGAGACTAATTGGCTACACCTTC.

The CDR3 spells CASSPVGGAASSGNTIYF. Here the CDR3 DNA reads TGTGCCAGCAGCCCCGTGGGTGGAGCAGCAAGCTCTGGAAACACCATATATTTT. The gene calls are TRBV4-2 and TRBJ1-3; D not resolved. The V gene's germline CDR1 is LGHNA and CDR2 YNFKEQ. Trimming pared 4 bases from V and 0 bases from J, leaving 19 bases between. The CDR3 sequence is 18 residues long.

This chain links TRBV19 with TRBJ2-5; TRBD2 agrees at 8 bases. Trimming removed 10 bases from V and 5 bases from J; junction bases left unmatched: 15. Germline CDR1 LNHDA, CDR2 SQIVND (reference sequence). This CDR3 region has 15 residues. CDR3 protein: CATKLAAAAKETQYF. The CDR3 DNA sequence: TGTGCCACCAAACTAGCGGCAGCGGCGAAGGAGACCCAGTACTTC. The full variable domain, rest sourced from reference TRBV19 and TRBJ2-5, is DGGITQSPKYLFRKEGQNVTLSCEQNLNHDAMYWYRQDPGQGLRLIYYSQIVNDFQKGDIAEGYSVSREKKESFPLTVTSAQKNPTAFYLCATKLAAAAKETQYFGPGTRLLVL.

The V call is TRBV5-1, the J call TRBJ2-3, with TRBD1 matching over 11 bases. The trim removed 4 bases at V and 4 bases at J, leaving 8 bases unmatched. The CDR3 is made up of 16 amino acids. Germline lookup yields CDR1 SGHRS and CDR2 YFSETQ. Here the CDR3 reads CASSPGQGGYADTQYF. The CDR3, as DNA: TGCGCCAGCAGCCCGGGACAGGGGGGCTATGCAGATACGCAGTATTTT.